This TCR beta chain comes out of a study of CD8 T cells in ankylosing spondylitis. Study-wide results and limits: Among TCR beta sequences, a motif of eight highly homologous variants appeared characteristic of ankylosing spondylitis blood.

Per germline, CDR1 LGHNA and CDR2 YNFKEQ. Trimming stripped 1 base from V and 3 bases from J, with 12 bases between. The CDR3 extends over 16 amino acids. This clonotype was found a few times. Its antigen is unknown. Using its own MiXCR run on the 5' RACE reads, TCRdb lists one record per CDR3 protein. The sample comprises around 770,000 distinct CDR3 sequences, approximately 10% of which are singletons, and approximately 0.51% rests with the top ten. The specimen sequenced was blood, either unsorted or a sorted T cell fraction (not recorded which). The V call is TRBV4-2, the J call TRBJ1-4, with D maybe TRBD1 (6 bases). The receptor was isolated from a male donor with ankylosing spondylitis. CDR3 bases: TGTGCCAGCAGCCAAGCGCACAGGGTACCTAATGAAAAACTGTTTTTT. Translated: CASSQAHRVPNEKLFF.